This passage covers 16 T cell receptor beta chains from one sample sequenced in a study of blood T cell repertoires in COVID-19. Clones were read by immunoSEQ multiplex PCR, and TCRdb kept only the in-frame ones, dropping some. The sample has 130,000 to 150,000 clones; 79% are singletons. Sequencing was done on a sample of peripheral blood. The receptors derive from a man over 45 with active or convalescent COVID-19.

J is TRBJ1-6 and V is TRBV28, with 7 nucleotides matching TRBD1. Trimming removed 3 bases from V and 5 bases from J; junction bases left unmatched: 1. Germline V CDR1 and CDR2: MDHEN, SYDVKM. The CDR3 runs 14 residues. Written as DNA, the CDR3 is TGTGCCAGCAGTTTCGGGACAGATAATTCACCCCTCCACTTT. As protein: CASSFGTDNSPLHF.

This sequence joins TRBV4-1 and TRBJ2-1; 12 nucleotides line up with TRBD2. The V segment lost 2 bases and the J segment 6 bases; nucleotides outside the gene matches: 5. Per the germline V gene, CDR1 is MGHRA and CDR2 is YSYEKL. CDR3 length: 16 residues. Here the CDR3 DNA reads TGCGCCAGCAGCCAACTAGCGGGAGGGCTCGGCAATGAGCAGTTCTTC. It is translated as CASSQLAGGLGNEQFF.

The chain couples TRBV6-2 or TRBV6-3 to TRBJ2-2; D is possibly TRBD1 (6 bases). CDR3 length: 16 residues. Trimming cost V 2 bases and J 6 bases, with 16 bases left between them. The germline gives CDR1 MNHEY, CDR2 SVGEGT. CDR3 amino acids: CASSYGGTGTAGELFF. CDR3 in DNA: TGTGCCAGCAGTTACGGGGGCACAGGGACGGCCGGGGAGCTGTTTTTT.

A word on this clone: This same CDR3 is encoded by further DNA sequences in the sample. V gene TRBV11-2 combines with J gene TRBJ2-7; D gene uncertain. The CDR3 has 10 residues. Germline-derived CDR1 and CDR2 are SGHAT and FQNNGV. The V gene lost 5 bases and the J gene lost 3 bases, with 2 bases spanning the gap. CDR3 in amino acids: CASSHYEQYF. CDR3 coding DNA: TGTGCCAGCAGCCACTACGAGCAGTACTTC.

This clone was seen a handful of times. This chain connects TRBV30 to TRBJ2-7, with 11 bases lining up with TRBD2. The CDR3 totals 17 residues. Germline CDR1 and CDR2: GTSNPN and SVGIG (reference sequence). J gave up 5 bases and V 1 base, and 13 bases lay outside the gene matches. CDR3 nucleotides: TGTGCCTGGAGTGCCGACCTACTAGCGGGAGCAATCGACGAGCAGTACTTC. This gives the protein CAWSADLLAGAIDEQYF.

The rearrangement joins TRBV18 to TRBJ1-3; TRBD1 might be the D (5 bases). This CDR3 has 16 amino acids. Germline lookup yields CDR1 KGHSH and CDR2 LQKENI. The germline V and J ends were trimmed by 4 bases and 0 bases, with 13 bases remaining between them. This chain's CDR3 is CASSRSAGISGNTIYF. CDR3 coding DNA: TGTGCCAGCTCACGGTCAGCAGGGATCTCTGGAAACACCATATATTTT.

CDR3 sequence reads: CASSHLAGEGTDTQYF. CDR3 nucleotide sequence: TGTGCCAGCAGCCACCTAGCGGGAGAGGGCACAGATACGCAGTATTTT. The chain carries TRBV4-2 and TRBJ2-3, with 10 bases identical to TRBD2. After removal of 3 bases from V and 1 base from J, the junction contained 4 bases not matched to a gene. This CDR3 spans 16 amino acids. Germline V gene lookup returns CDR1 LGHNA and CDR2 YNFKEQ.

This clone was counted only a few times. The chain links TRBV19 to TRBJ1-1, with D tentatively TRBD1 (6 bases). V was shortened by 3 bases and J by 4 bases, with 18 bases between the two germline ends. Germline CDR1 and CDR2: LNHDA and SQIVND (reference sequence). The CDR3 is 16 amino acids. For the CDR3, the DNA is TGTGCCAGTAGTATCGCCAGGGGATATGAGAGCACTGAAGCTTTCTTT. This encodes CASSIARGYESTEAFF.

The CDR3 sequence: CASPISTNQETQYF. CDR3 sequence (DNA): TGTGCCTCCCCAATATCAACAAATCAAGAGACCCAGTACTTC. V gene TRBV2 combines with J gene TRBJ2-5; D not resolved. V was clipped by 11 bases and J by 2 bases, with 18 bases between them. This CDR3 is built from 14 residues. Looked up from germline, CDR1 is SNHLY and CDR2 is FYNNEI.

The chain recombines TRBV18 with TRBJ1-3; D remains ambiguous. The CDR3 runs to 14 residues. Trimming took off 3 bases at V and 0 bases at J, with 6 bases between the two ends. In germline, CDR1 is KGHSH, CDR2 LQKENI. As DNA, the CDR3 is TGTGCCAGCTCACCGGAGGCCTCTGGAAACACCATATATTTT. It yields the protein CASSPEASGNTIYF.

This clone occurred a few times. This chain uses TRBV30 with TRBJ1-3; TRBD1 matches 8 bases. Germline V CDR1 and CDR2: GTSNPN, SVGIG (reference sequence). The CDR3 is made up of 15 amino acids. V lost 5 bases and J lost 1; bases outside the gene matches: 7. The CDR3 DNA sequence: TGTGCCTGGGGTCAACAGGGGGATTCTGGAAACACCATATATTTT. Its protein is CAWGQQGDSGNTIYF.

The rearrangement uses TRBV15 and TRBJ1-5, with D uncertain. The V and J ends lost 0 bases and 4 bases respectively, with 13 bases between them. The length of the CDR3 is 16 residues. Germline CDR1 reads LNHNV; CDR2 reads YYDKDF (reference sequence). CDR3 DNA sequence: TGTGCCACCAGCAGAGATTTACAAGTGAGGAATCAGCCCCAGCATTTT. Its protein product is CATSRDLQVRNQPQHF.

V gene TRBV11-2 combines with J gene TRBJ2-1, with D possibly matching TRBD1 (5 bases). Between the trimmed V and J ends, which lost 5 bases and 9 bases, there was a span of 11 bases. The CDR3 contains 12 residues. The germline gives CDR1 SGHAT, CDR2 FQNNGV. CDR3 amino acids: CASSQAGPEQFF. Here the CDR3 DNA reads TGTGCCAGCAGCCAGGCAGGGCCTGAGCAGTTCTTC.

V gene TRBV7-9 combines with J gene TRBJ2-5, with 12 bases matching TRBD1. The ends lost 6 bases at V and 5 bases at J; junction bases unmatched: 1. CDR1 and CDR2 (germline): SEHNR, FQNEAQ (reference sequence). The CDR3 consists of 13 residues. Here the CDR3 reads CASRGQGAETQYF. In DNA form, the CDR3 reads TGTGCCAGCAGGGGACAGGGGGCCGAGACCCAGTACTTC. Based on the CDR3 plus reference TRBV7-9 and TRBJ2-5, the full variable domain is DTGVSQNPRHKITKRGQNVTFRCDPISEHNRLYWYRQTLGQGPEFLTYFQNEAQLEKSRLLSDRFSAERPKGSFSTLEIQRTEQGDSAMYLCASRGQGAETQYFGPGTRLLVL.

The chain joins TRBV27 to TRBJ1-4; TRBD1 agrees at 10 bases. Losses at the gene ends were 6 bases for V and 2 bases for J; bases not matched to a gene: 3. The V gene's germline CDR1 is MNHEY and CDR2 SMNVEV (reference sequence). The CDR3 has 15 residues. CDR3 DNA: TGTGCCAGCAGACAGGGACAGGGGACTAATGAAAAACTGTTTTTT. Encoded protein: CASRQGQGTNEKLFF.

To note about this clone: The junction and the germline gene differ at one end; a read error may be behind it. The chain uses TRBV7-7 and TRBJ2-1, with D tentatively TRBD2 (7 bases). This CDR3 is 20 amino acids long. Germline V gene lookup returns CDR1 SSHAT and CDR2 FNYEAQ (reference sequence). The CDR3 sequence: CASSPSPGFGGGSSYNEQFF. The DNA for the CDR3 is TGTGCTAGCAGCCCTAGCCCCGGATTTGGGGGGGGCTCCTCCTACAATGAGCAGTTCTTC.